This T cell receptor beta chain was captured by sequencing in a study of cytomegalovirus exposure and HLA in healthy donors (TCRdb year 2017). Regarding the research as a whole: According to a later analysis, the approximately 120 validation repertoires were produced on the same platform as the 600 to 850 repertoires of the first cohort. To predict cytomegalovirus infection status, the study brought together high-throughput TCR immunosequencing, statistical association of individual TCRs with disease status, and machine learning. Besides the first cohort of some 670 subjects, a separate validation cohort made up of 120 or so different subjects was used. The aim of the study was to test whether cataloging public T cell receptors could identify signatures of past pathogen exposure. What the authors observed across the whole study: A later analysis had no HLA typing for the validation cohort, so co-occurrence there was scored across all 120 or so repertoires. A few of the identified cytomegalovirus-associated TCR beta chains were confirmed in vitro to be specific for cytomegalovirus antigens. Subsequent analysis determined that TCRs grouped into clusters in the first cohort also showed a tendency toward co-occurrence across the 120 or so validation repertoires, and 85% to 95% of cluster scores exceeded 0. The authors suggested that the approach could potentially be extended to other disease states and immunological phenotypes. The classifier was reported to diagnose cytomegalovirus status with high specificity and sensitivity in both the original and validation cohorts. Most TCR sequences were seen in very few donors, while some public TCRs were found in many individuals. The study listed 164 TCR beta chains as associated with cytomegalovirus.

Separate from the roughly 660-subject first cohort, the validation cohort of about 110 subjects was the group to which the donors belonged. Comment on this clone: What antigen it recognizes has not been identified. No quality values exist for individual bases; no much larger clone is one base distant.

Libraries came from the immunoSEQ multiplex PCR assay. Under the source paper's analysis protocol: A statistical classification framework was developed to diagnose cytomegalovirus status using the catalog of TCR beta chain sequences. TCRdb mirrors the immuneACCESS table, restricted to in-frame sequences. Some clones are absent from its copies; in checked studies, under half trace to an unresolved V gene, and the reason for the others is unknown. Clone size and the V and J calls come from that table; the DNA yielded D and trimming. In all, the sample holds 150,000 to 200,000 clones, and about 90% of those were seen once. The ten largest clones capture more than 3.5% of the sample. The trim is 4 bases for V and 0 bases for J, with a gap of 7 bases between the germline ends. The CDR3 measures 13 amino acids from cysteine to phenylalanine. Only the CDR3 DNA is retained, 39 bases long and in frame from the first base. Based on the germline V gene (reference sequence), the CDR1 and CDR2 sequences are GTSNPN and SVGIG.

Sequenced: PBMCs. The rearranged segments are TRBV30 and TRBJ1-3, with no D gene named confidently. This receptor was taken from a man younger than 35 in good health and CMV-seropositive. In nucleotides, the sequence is TGTGCCTGGATCCGGAGCTCTGGAAACACCATATATTTT. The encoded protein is CAWIRSSGNTIYF.